A single sample is the source of the 3 T cell receptor beta chains below, sequenced in a study of radiotherapy plus CTLA-4 blockade in lung cancer. Here immunoSEQ multiplex PCR was the method, and the copy in TCRdb shows in-frame clones only, minus some. The table lists 70,000 to 95,000 clones, roughly four fifths of them singletons, with roughly 15% in the top ten. This sample comprised peripheral blood, obtained from a patient treated with radiotherapy plus ipilimumab. The receptors come from a human donor with non-small cell lung cancer that progressed on radiotherapy plus ipilimumab.

Note on this clone: No DNA is shown, since the ends of the CDR3 on it are uncertain; the CDR3 is the one TCRdb lists. The chain couples TRBV30 to TRBJ2-7; TRBD1, the table's D call, lacks a check against the DNA. The germline CDR1 and CDR2 sequences are GTSNPN and SVGIG (reference sequence). The CDR3 totals 15 residues, both ends included. CDR3: CALCLAGTGWDEQYF.

This clone came up once. V and J are TRBV30 and TRBJ2-1; TRBD2 matches 7 bases. Germline CDR1 and CDR2: GTSNPN and SVGIG (reference sequence). The junction had 7 bases not matched to a gene; V was cut back by 0 bases and J by 5 bases. This CDR3 is built from 15 residues. The CDR3 DNA follows: TGTGCCTGGAGTGTACGCGGGAGTATCAACAATGAGCAGTTCTTC. This codes for CAWSVRGSINNEQFF.

The genes are TRBV2 and TRBJ2-1, with a tentative D call TRBD1 (5 bases). Between the trimmed V and J ends, which lost 8 bases and 4 bases, there was a span of 9 bases. This CDR3 is 12 amino acids long. The germline V gene encodes CDR1 SNHLY and CDR2 FYNNEI. The CDR3, as DNA: TGTGCCAGCGGGGCAGGTTACAATGAGCAGTTCTTC. This gives the protein CASGAGYNEQFF.